The T cell receptor (beta chain) under discussion was sequenced for a study of blood T cell repertoires in COVID-19. As for the study in general: The United States, Italy and Spain provided the acute and convalescent COVID-19 samples. Nucleic acid was either cDNA or gDNA, and it came from T cells, B-cell-depleted T cells, or PBMCs.

Under the authors' procedure: Estimates of nucleated cell counts were drawn from the amplification of reference gene primers. Profiled with immunoSEQ multiplex PCR; TCRdb holds only in-frame clones, not every one. The V and J calls and clone size are taken from that table; D and trimming were inferred from the DNA. Of tens of thousands of clones in the sample, approximately 78% are singletons; the top ten hold roughly 22%. Germline lookup yields CDR1 SGHRS and CDR2 YFSETQ. The CDR3 is 12 residues long. V was clipped by 5 bases and J by 4 bases, with 10 bases between them. Concerning this clone itself: Other DNA variants within this sample encode the same CDR3.

The chain employs TRBV5-1 and TRBJ2-7, with a tentative D call TRBD1 (5 bases). The clonotype originates from a human donor in a cohort sampled during active COVID-19. The sequenced material came from peripheral blood. The CDR3 DNA follows: TGCGCCAGCAGTCCTGACAGATACGAGCAGTACTTC. This sequence encodes CASSPDRYEQYF. Complete variable domain (other parts from reference TRBV5-1 and TRBJ2-7): KAGVTQTPRYLIKTRGQQVTLSCSPISGHRSVSWYQQTPGQGLQFLFEYFSETQRNKGNFPGRFSGRQFSNSRSEMNVSTLELGDSALYLCASSPDRYEQYFGPGTRLTVT.